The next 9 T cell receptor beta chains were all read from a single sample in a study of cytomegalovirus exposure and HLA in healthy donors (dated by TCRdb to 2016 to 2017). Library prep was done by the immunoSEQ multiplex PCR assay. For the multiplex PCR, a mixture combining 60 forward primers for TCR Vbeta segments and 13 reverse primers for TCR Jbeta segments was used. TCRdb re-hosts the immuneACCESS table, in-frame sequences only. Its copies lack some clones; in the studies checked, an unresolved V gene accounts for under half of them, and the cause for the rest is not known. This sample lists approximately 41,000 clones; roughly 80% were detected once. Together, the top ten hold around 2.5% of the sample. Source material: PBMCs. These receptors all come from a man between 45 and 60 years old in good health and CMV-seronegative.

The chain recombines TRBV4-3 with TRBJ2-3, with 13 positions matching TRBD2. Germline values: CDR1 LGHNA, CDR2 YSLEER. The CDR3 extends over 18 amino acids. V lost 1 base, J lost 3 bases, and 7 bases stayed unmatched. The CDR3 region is CASSQAWTSGRGTDTQYF. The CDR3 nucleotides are TGCGCCAGCAGCCAAGCCTGGACTAGCGGGAGAGGGACAGATACGCAGTATTTT.

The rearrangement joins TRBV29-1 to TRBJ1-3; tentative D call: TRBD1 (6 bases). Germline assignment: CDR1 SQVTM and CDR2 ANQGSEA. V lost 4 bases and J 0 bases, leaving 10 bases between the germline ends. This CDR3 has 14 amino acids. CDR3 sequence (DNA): TGCAGCGTTGGGGACACCGTCTCTGGAAACACCATATATTTT. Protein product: CSVGDTVSGNTIYF.

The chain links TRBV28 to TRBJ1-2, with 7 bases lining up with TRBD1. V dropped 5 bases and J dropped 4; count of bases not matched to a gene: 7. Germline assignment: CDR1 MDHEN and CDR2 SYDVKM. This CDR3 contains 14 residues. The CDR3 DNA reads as TGTGCCAGCAGTGTAGCTACAGGGGCCTATGGCTACACCTTC. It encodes CASSVATGAYGYTF.

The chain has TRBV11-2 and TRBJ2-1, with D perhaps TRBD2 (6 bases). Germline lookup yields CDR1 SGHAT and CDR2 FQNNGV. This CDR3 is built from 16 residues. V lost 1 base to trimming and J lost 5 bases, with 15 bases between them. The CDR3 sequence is CASSLVTGLEHNEQFF. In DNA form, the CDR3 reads TGTGCCAGCAGCTTAGTCACGGGACTGGAGCACAATGAGCAGTTCTTC.

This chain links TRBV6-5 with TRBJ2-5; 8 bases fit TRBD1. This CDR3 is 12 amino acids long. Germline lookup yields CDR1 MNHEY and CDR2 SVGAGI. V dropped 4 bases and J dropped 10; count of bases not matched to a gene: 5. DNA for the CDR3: TGTGCCAGCAGTTCCTCAGGGGGCGGCCAGTACTTC. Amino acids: CASSSSGGGQYF.

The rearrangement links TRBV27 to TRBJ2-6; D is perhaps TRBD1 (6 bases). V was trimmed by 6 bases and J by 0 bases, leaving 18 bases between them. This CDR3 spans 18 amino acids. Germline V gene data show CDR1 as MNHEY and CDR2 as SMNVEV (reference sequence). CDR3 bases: TGTGCCAGCAGGAGGGGGACAACCCTCCACTCTGGGGCCAACGTCCTGACTTTC. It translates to CASRRGTTLHSGANVLTF.

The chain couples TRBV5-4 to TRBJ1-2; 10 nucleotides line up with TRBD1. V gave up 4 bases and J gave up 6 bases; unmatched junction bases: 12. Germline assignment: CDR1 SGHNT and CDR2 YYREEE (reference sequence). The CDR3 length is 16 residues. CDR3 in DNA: TGTGCCAGCAGCAATGGCGGGACAGGGGCCTCCGATGGCTACACCTTC. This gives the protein CASSNGGTGASDGYTF. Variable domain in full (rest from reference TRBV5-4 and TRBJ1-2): ETGVTQSPTHLIKTRGQQVTLRCSSQSGHNTVSWYQQALGQGPQFIFQYYREEENGRGNFPPRFSGLQFPNYSSELNVNALELDDSALYLCASSNGGTGASDGYTFGSGTRLTVV.

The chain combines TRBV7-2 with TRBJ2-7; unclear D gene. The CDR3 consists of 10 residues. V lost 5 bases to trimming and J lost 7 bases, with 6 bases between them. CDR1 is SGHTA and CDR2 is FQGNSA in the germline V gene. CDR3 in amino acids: CASSPREQYF. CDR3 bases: TGTGCCAGCAGCCCCCGGGAGCAGTACTTC.

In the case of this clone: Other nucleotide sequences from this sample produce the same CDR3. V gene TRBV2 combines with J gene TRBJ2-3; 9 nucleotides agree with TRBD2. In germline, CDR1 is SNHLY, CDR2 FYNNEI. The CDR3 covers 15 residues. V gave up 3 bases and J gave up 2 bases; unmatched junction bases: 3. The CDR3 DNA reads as TGTGCCAGCAGTGACCCTAGCGGGACCACAGATACGCAGTATTTT. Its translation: CASSDPSGTTDTQYF.